Presented here are 11 T cell receptor beta chains from one specimen sequenced in a study of T cell responses to AZD1222 COVID-19 vaccine. The method was immunoSEQ multiplex PCR; TCRdb's version includes in-frame clones alone and lacks a portion of them. The sample lists over 110,000 clones; 85% to 90% were seen once. Sequencing was performed on peripheral blood, taken 28 days after the second AZD1222 dose. These receptors were obtained from an adult who received the AZD1222 COVID-19 vaccine.

The chain recombines TRBV6-5 with TRBJ1-1, with D unclear. The CDR3 runs 11 residues. Germline assignment: CDR1 MNHEY and CDR2 SVGAGI. V lost 9 bases and J 1 base, leaving 6 bases between the germline ends. The CDR3: CASVRNTEAFF. The CDR3, as DNA: TGTGCCAGTGTCCGGAACACTGAAGCTTTCTTT.

This sequence joins TRBV11-3 and TRBJ2-2; 8 bases map to TRBD1. CDR1 is SGHNT and CDR2 is YENEEA in the germline V gene. Losses at the gene ends were 3 bases for V and 4 bases for J; bases not matched to a gene: 13. The CDR3 loop spans 18 amino acids. This CDR3 is CASSLGQAHEEVTGELFF. CDR3 nucleotides: TGTGCCAGCAGCTTGGGACAGGCGCATGAAGAGGTCACCGGGGAGCTGTTTTTT.

The chain carries TRBV27 and TRBJ2-1, with 7 bases lining up with TRBD2. V was pared by 6 bases and J by 5 bases, with 7 bases of the junction left unmatched. The CDR3 contains 14 residues. Germline V CDR1 and CDR2: MNHEY, SMNVEV (reference sequence). The DNA of the CDR3 is TGTGCCAGCAGCCGAGCGGGATTAAACAATGAGCAGTTCTTC. It encodes CASSRAGLNNEQFF.

The rearrangement uses TRBV28 and TRBJ1-5, with unresolved D. The CDR3 length is 15 residues. V was clipped by 6 bases and J by 7 bases, with 19 bases between them. CDR1 is MDHEN, CDR2 SYDVKM, per germline. CDR3 DNA: TGTGCCAGCAGAACCCCCACGGCTAGAGGACAGCCCCAGCATTTT. This codes for CASRTPTARGQPQHF.

The CDR3 loop reads CAWSLRTGGFRDTEAFF. CDR3 DNA sequence: TGTGCCTGGAGTCTAAGGACAGGGGGTTTTAGGGACACTGAAGCTTTCTTT. This chain connects TRBV30 to TRBJ1-1; 10 nucleotides agree with TRBD1. J was trimmed by 3 bases and V by 2 bases; bases with no gene match: 12. The CDR3 runs 17 residues. CDR1 is GTSNPN and CDR2 is SVGIG in the germline V gene (reference sequence).

This chain links TRBV7-8 with TRBJ1-6; TRBD1 might be the D (6 bases). V was pared by 5 bases and J by 7 bases, with 21 bases between. Germline V gives CDR1 SGHVS, CDR2 FQNEAQ. The CDR3 loop spans 17 amino acids. DNA of the CDR3: TGTGCCAGCAGCCCGACAACAGGGCCCCCTGGGAATTCACCCCTCCACTTT. Amino acids: CASSPTTGPPGNSPLHF.

V and J are TRBV5-6 and TRBJ1-1, with D unresolved. The CDR3 covers 15 residues. The V end was cut by 6 bases, the J end by 1 base, with 16 bases between. Germline values: CDR1 SGHDT, CDR2 YYEEEE. CDR3 region: CASKSVFLPNTEAFF. CDR3 in DNA: TGTGCCAGCAAATCGGTTTTCTTACCGAACACTGAAGCTTTCTTT.

The chain carries TRBV30 and TRBJ2-7, with D unresolved. Germline CDR1 and CDR2: GTSNPN and SVGIG (reference sequence). The V end lost 0 bases, the J end lost 2 bases, and 2 bases lay between the germline ends. The CDR3 has 11 amino acids. The CDR3 is CAWSVAYEQYF. The CDR3, as DNA: TGTGCCTGGAGTGTTGCCTACGAGCAGTACTTC.

The V call is TRBV19, the J call TRBJ2-2; no reliable D call. The CDR3 sequence is 12 residues long. Germline assignment: CDR1 LNHDA and CDR2 SQIVND (reference sequence). V lost 6 bases and J 5 bases, leaving 7 bases between the germline ends. In DNA form, the CDR3 reads TGTGCCAGTAGAGTCAAAACCGGGGAGCTGTTTTTT. This translates into CASRVKTGELFF.

The V and J genes are TRBV11-2 and TRBJ2-7, with D perhaps matching TRBD1 (6 bases). The ends were cut back, 5 bases at V and 7 bases at J, with 15 bases in the middle. CDR3 length equals 13 residues. Germline-derived CDR1 and CDR2 are SGHAT and FQNNGV. The CDR3 DNA follows: TGTGCCAGCAGCGGAACAGGGCCGGGGGAGCAGTACGTC. Amino acids: CASSGTGPGEQYV.

V and J are TRBV28 and TRBJ1-3; no clear D. This CDR3 is 15 amino acids long. CDR1 and CDR2 (germline): MDHEN, SYDVKM. Trimming shortened V by 6 bases and J by 0 bases, and 12 bases separated the two germline ends. DNA for the CDR3: TGTGCCAGCAGCTACCAGCCTATCTCTGGAAACACCATATATTTT. Protein: CASSYQPISGNTIYF.